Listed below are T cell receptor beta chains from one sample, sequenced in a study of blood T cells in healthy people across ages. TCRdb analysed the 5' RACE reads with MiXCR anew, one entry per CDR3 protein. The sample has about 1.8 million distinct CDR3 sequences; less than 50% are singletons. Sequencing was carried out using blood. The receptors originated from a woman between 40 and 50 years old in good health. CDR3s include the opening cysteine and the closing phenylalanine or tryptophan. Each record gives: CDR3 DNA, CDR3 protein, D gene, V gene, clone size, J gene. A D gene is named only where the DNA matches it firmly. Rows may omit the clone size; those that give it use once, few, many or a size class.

TGCAGTGCTAGAGCGAGTAATAAGCAGTTCTTC	CSARASNKQFF	NA	TRBV20-1	NA	TRBJ2-1
TGCAGTGCTAGACTACGAAGACAGCAGAGAGAGCAGTTCTTC	CSARLRRQQREQFF	NA	TRBV20-1	few	TRBJ2-1
TGCGCCAGCAGCCAAGATACAGGGCCCCAAGAGACCCAGTACTTC	CASSQDTGPQETQYF	NA	TRBV4-3	few	TRBJ2-5
TGTGCCAGCAGCTTAGCAGTCGGGGGGAAGCAAGAGACCCAGTACTTC	CASSLAVGGKQETQYF	TRBD2	TRBV7-2	many	TRBJ2-5
TGTGCCAGCATTAAACCCCTAGCGGGGGGCTATGAGCAGTTCTTC	CASIKPLAGGYEQFF	TRBD2	TRBV6-2/TRBV6-3	few	TRBJ2-1
TGTGCCAGCAGCTTTTCAGGGGCTATCCCCCAAGATACGCAGTATTTT	CASSFSGAIPQDTQYF	NA	TRBV5-6	NA	TRBJ2-3
TGTGCCAGCAGCGTATGGGGGGACAGCCTTAATGAGCAGTTCTTC	CASSVWGDSLNEQFF	NA	TRBV9	NA	TRBJ2-1
TGTGCCAGCAGCTCGGGACTGTCGGGTCAGCCCCAGCATTTT	CASSSGLSGQPQHF	NA	TRBV25-1	few	TRBJ1-5
TGTGCCAGCAGCTTGGAATGGGACGAACTGTTTTTT	CASSLEWDELFF	NA	TRBV5-8	NA	TRBJ1-4
TGTGCCAGCAGTCCGATTGACTGGGGGCCAGGTGAAAAACTGTTTTTT	CASSPIDWGPGEKLFF	NA	TRBV12-3/TRBV12-4	once	TRBJ1-4
TGTGCCAGCAGCGTTCCCTTAGCGGGGGGGCGGAATGAGCAGTTCTTC	CASSVPLAGGRNEQFF	TRBD2	TRBV9	NA	TRBJ2-1
TGTGCCAGCAGCTCCGAAGAGGTAGCACGGAATCCCTACGAGCAGTACTTC	CASSSEEVARNPYEQYF	NA	TRBV6-2/TRBV6-3	NA	TRBJ2-7
TGTGCCAGCAGCTTGGATCTTGGGGGGGCCGGAGAGACCCAGTACTTC	CASSLDLGGAGETQYF	NA	TRBV5-4	once	TRBJ2-5
TGTGCCAGCAGACCCGGGGGCTTTGACACAGATACGCAGTATTTT	CASRPGGFDTDTQYF	NA	TRBV11-1	NA	TRBJ2-3
TGTGCCAGCAGCTGGACCGGGACAGCTTCCTACGAGCAGTACTTC	CASSWTGTASYEQYF	TRBD1	TRBV7-2	NA	TRBJ2-7
TGTGCCATCAGTGAGGGGCTAGCGGGGGCGTCCACAGATACGCAGTATTTT	CAISEGLAGASTDTQYF	TRBD2	TRBV10-3	NA	TRBJ2-3
TGTGCCAGCAGTGAAATCCAGGGGGCGACGTATGGCTACACCTTC	CASSEIQGATYGYTF	TRBD1	TRBV2	NA	TRBJ1-2
TGTGCCAGCAGTTCCCAGCGGGGGGCTAACACCGGGGAGCTGTTTTTT	CASSSQRGANTGELFF	TRBD2	TRBV6-6	NA	TRBJ2-2
TGTGCCAGCAGTGAAAGGACTAAAGCTTTCTTT	CASSERTKAFF	NA	TRBV25-1	NA	TRBJ1-1
TGTGCCAGCAGCTTAGCTGGGGGGCTTTTGGGGTACGAGCAGTACTTC	CASSLAGGLLGYEQYF	NA	TRBV7-2	few	TRBJ2-7
TGCGCCAGCAGCCAAGATAAGGGCAGGAGGGAAGAGACCCAGTACTTC	CASSQDKGRREETQYF	NA	TRBV4-1	few	TRBJ2-5
TGTGCCAGCAGTTTTATAGGACTAGCGGGGGGGAATGAGCAGTTCTTC	CASSFIGLAGGNEQFF	TRBD2	TRBV12-3/TRBV12-4	few	TRBJ2-1
TGTGCCAGCGGGACCGGGACAGGCGATAGCAATCAGCCCCAGCATTTT	CASGTGTGDSNQPQHF	TRBD1	TRBV7-9	NA	TRBJ1-5
TGTGCCAGCAGCTTAGGTTACGGCATAGAGCAGTACTTC	CASSLGYGIEQYF	NA	TRBV7-2	many	TRBJ2-7
TGCGCCAGCAGCCCGGGGGGGGGCGCGAATGAGCAGTACTTC	CASSPGGGANEQYF	TRBD2	TRBV5-1	NA	TRBJ2-5
TGTGCCAGCAGCGTAGGCCGGGACACCCAAGAGACCCAGTACTTC	CASSVGRDTQETQYF	NA	TRBV9	NA	TRBJ2-5
TGCGCCAGCAGAGCCATGGTAGCGGGGACTCGGGAGACCCAGTACTTC	CASRAMVAGTRETQYF	TRBD2	TRBV5-1	few	TRBJ2-5
TGCGCCAGCAGTCTATTTGCGGGGGGCTCAGTCCCTAACTACAAGGAGCAGTTCTTC	CASSLFAGGSVPNYKEQFF	TRBD2	TRBV4-3	once	TRBJ2-1
TGTGCCACCAGTGACCCCCTAGCGGGGCAGGAGACCCAGTACTTC	CATSDPLAGQETQYF	TRBD2	TRBV24-1	NA	TRBJ2-5
TGTGCCAGCAGCTTGACTAGCGGGGGGAATTATGAGCAGTTCTTC	CASSLTSGGNYEQFF	TRBD2	TRBV7-9	few	TRBJ2-1
TGTGCCAGTAGTAGCCAGGGGGGGACAGGGGCCAATGAGCAGTTCTTC	CASSSQGGTGANEQFF	TRBD1	TRBV19	NA	TRBJ2-1
TGTGCCAGCAGTCTGGGGACAGGGTTCCTAGGGGATGGCTACACCTTC	CASSLGTGFLGDGYTF	TRBD1	TRBV27	NA	TRBJ1-2
TGTGCCAGTAGCTTAGAAGCGGCGGGGGGCAACAATGAGCAGTTCTTC	CASSLEAAGGNNEQFF	TRBD2	TRBV7-2	once	TRBJ2-1
TGTGCCAGCAGTTTTATTGGTGGAGCGGGGGGTTCCTACAATGAGCAGTTCTTC	CASSFIGGAGGSYNEQFF	TRBD2	TRBV28	NA	TRBJ2-1
TGTGCCAGCAGCTCCGGGACAGGGGGCAACTTTTGGGAGCAGTACTTC	CASSSGTGGNFWEQYF	TRBD1	TRBV7-9	few	TRBJ2-5
TGTGCCAGCAGCTTGGAAGGACGGCAAGGGTTCTATGGCTACACCTTC	CASSLEGRQGFYGYTF	NA	TRBV7-2	few	TRBJ1-2
TGTGCCAGCAGTTCTCGAGCTGGCTACGAGCAGTACTTC	CASSSRAGYEQYF	NA	TRBV27	few	TRBJ2-7
TGTGCCAGCAGTTTAGGGATGCCTAATGAAAAACTGTTTTTT	CASSLGMPNEKLFF	NA	TRBV12-3/TRBV12-4	few	TRBJ1-4
TGTGCCAGCAGCACAGCGGGACCATTGCCGAGCGGACTGTTTTTT	CASSTAGPLPSGLFF	NA	TRBV12-3/TRBV12-4	once	TRBJ1-4
TGTGCCACCAGTGATCCCTTGCCCTCTGGGGCCAACGTCCTGACTTTC	CATSDPLPSGANVLTF	NA	TRBV24-1	NA	TRBJ2-6
TGCGCCAGCAGCGGGCGGACGGAGAGCACAGATACGCAGTATTTT	CASSGRTESTDTQYF	NA	TRBV5-1	NA	TRBJ2-3
TGCGCCAGCAGCTTAGCAGCGGGGCTTCCGGATACGCAGTATTTT	CASSLAAGLPDTQYF	TRBD2	TRBV4-3	NA	TRBJ2-3
TGCGCCAGCAGCTTGGAATCCAACTATGGCTACACCTTC	CASSLESNYGYTF	NA	TRBV5-1	many	TRBJ1-2
TGCAGTGCTAGGCCCCGCTCCTACGAGCAGTACTTC	CSARPRSYEQYF	NA	TRBV20-1	NA	TRBJ2-7
TGTGCCAGCCGGAAAAAGAACTATGGCTACACCTTC	CASRKKNYGYTF	NA	TRBV6-2/TRBV6-3	NA	TRBJ1-2
TGTGCCAGCAGCTTAGCCCCCGGGGCAGTTCTCTCAGAGACCCAGTACTTC	CASSLAPGAVLSETQYF	NA	TRBV7-2	NA	TRBJ2-5
TGTGCCACCCGGGCAGGGCTAGTGAAAACCGAAAAACTGTTTTTT	CATRAGLVKTEKLFF	NA	TRBV15	NA	TRBJ1-4
TGCGCCAGCAGCCCGAGACTAGCGAGGTTGACAGATACGCAGTATTTT	CASSPRLARLTDTQYF	TRBD2	TRBV4-3	NA	TRBJ2-3